This T cell receptor (beta chain) was found in a study of radiation and T cells in renal cell carcinoma. TCRdb's copy holds only in-frame clones and misses some; the assay was immunoSEQ multiplex PCR. In the table there are roughly 100,000 clones, 82% of which are singletons. The time point was: baseline pretreatment blood. Stated treatment: 15 Gy SBRT to primary tumor, nephrectomy 4 weeks later. The sequences come from blood, collected from a patient whose treatment included radiotherapy and nephrectomy. The clonotype comes from a man in his 60s with renal cell carcinoma.

DNA of the CDR3: TGTGCCAGCAGTTTAGTACAGGGGACCGCGGTTGACTATGGCTACACCTTC. The encoded protein is CASSLVQGTAVDYGYTF. The chain joins TRBV28 to TRBJ1-2, with TRBD1 matching over 7 bases. The V segment lost 2 bases and the J segment 3 bases; nucleotides outside the gene matches: 12. The germline V gene encodes CDR1 MDHEN and CDR2 SYDVKM. The CDR3 covers 17 residues.